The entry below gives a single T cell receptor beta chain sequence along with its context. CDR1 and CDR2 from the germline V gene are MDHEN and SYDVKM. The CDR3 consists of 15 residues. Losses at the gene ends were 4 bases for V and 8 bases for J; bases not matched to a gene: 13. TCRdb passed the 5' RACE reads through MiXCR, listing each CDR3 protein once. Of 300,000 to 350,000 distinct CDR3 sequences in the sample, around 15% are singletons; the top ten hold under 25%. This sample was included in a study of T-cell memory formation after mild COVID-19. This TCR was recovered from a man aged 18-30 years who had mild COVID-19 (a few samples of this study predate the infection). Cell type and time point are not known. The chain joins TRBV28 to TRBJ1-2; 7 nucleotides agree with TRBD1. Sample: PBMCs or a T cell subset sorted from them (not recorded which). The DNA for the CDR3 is TGTGCCAGCAGTTCGACCCCAACAGGGGCCGGCGGCTACACCTTC. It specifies CASSSTPTGAGGYTF.